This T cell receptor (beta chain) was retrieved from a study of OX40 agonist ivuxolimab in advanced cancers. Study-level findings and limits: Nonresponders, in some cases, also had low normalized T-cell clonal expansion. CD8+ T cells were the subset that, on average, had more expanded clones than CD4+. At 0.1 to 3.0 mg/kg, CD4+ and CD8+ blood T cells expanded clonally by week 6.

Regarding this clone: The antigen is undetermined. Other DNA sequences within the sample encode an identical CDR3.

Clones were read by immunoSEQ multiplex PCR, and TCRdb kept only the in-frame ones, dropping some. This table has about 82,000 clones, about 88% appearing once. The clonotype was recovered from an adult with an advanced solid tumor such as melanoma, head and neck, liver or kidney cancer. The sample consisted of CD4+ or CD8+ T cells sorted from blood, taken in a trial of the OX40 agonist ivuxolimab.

The CDR3 nucleotides are TGTGCCAGCAGCCTAGGGGGAACCGGGGAGCTGTTTTTT. This translates into CASSLGGTGELFF. This rearrangement joins TRBV9 to TRBJ2-2; a possible D gene is TRBD1 (6 bases). Per the germline V gene, CDR1 is SGDLS and CDR2 is YYNGEE. CDR3 size: 13 residues. V was pared by 4 bases and J by 5 bases, with 9 bases between.